This passage covers 10 T cell receptor beta chains from one sample sequenced in a study of T-cell memory formation after mild COVID-19. TCRdb analysed the 5' RACE reads with MiXCR anew, one entry per CDR3 protein. The sample has about 290,000 distinct CDR3 sequences, approximately 15% seen once. Sequenced input: PBMCs or a T cell subset sorted from them (not recorded which). The source of these receptors is a man in his late teens or twenties who had mild COVID-19 (a few samples of this study predate the infection). Cell type and time point are not known.

This clonotype was recorded at least ten times. The chain has TRBV6-5 and TRBJ2-6; D tentatively fits TRBD1 or TRBD2 (6 bases each). Germline CDR1 is MNHEY and CDR2 is SVGAGI. The V gene lost 8 bases and the J gene lost 1 base, with 18 bases spanning the gap. The CDR3 runs 17 residues. The CDR3 sequence: CASCLGGLLSGANVLTF. CDR3 nucleotide sequence: TGTGCCAGCTGTTTGGGGGGCCTTTTGTCTGGGGCCAACGTCCTGACTTTC.

This clonotype was counted between two and nine times. This chain connects TRBV7-8 to TRBJ2-5, with a possible D match to TRBD2 (7 bases). The length of the CDR3 is 18 residues. The V gene's germline CDR1 is SGHVS and CDR2 FQNEAQ. V was cut by 2 bases and J by 1 base, with 20 bases left in between. Here the CDR3 DNA reads TGTGCCAGCAGCTTAAATGTAATGAGGGGGGGCAGCCAAGAGACCCAGTACTTC. It codes for CASSLNVMRGGSQETQYF.

This clonotype has a handful of counts. The CDR3 nucleotides are TGTGCCAGCAGCCCCCCCCTAGCGGGCTACAATGAGCAGTTCTTC. Translated, it gives CASSPPLAGYNEQFF. The rearrangement uses TRBV7-9 and TRBJ2-1; TRBD2 matches 8 bases. Germline trimming cut 5 bases from V and 3 bases from J; bases unmatched to any gene: 6. This CDR3 is built from 15 residues. CDR1 and CDR2 (germline): SEHNR, FQNEAQ (reference sequence).

This clonotype has only a few counts. The CDR3 DNA reads TGTGCCAGCAGCTTAGTCGCCAGTGAAGCTTTCTTT. The encoded protein is CASSLVASEAFF. The chain joins TRBV7-6 to TRBJ1-1; D not resolved. V lost 1 base, J lost 7 bases, and 7 bases lay in between. This CDR3 contains 12 residues. Germline V lookup: CDR1 SGHVS, CDR2 FNYEAQ.

The chain is built from TRBV19 and TRBJ2-1; TRBD1 matches 7 bases. The CDR3 sequence is 19 residues long. The germline V gene encodes CDR1 LNHDA and CDR2 SQIVND (reference sequence). J was trimmed by 1 base and V by 3 bases; bases with no gene match: 15. CDR3 region: CASSIRGRRQGLSYNEQFF. The CDR3 DNA is TGTGCCAGTAGTATTCGGGGTAGGCGACAGGGCCTATCCTACAATGAGCAGTTCTTC.

This chain uses TRBV7-2 with TRBJ1-2; possibly TRBD1 for D (5 bases). The CDR3 covers 15 residues. The ends were cut back, 6 bases at V and 4 bases at J, with 18 bases in the middle. CDR1 and CDR2 from the germline V gene are SGHTA and FQGNSA. The CDR3 reads CASRTRAGNAYGYTF. CDR3 DNA sequence: TGTGCCAGCAGGACCCGGGCAGGGAACGCCTATGGCTACACCTTC.

This clonotype was recorded many times. The chain uses TRBV6-5 and TRBJ1-2; tentative D call: TRBD1 (6 bases). In germline, CDR1 is MNHEY, CDR2 SVGAGI. The CDR3 consists of 13 residues. Trimming cost V 6 bases and J 4 bases, with 12 bases left between them. This CDR3 is CASRAGQFYGYTF. The DNA for the CDR3 is TGTGCCAGCAGAGCCGGACAGTTCTATGGCTACACCTTC.

This clonotype was seen more than once but under ten times. The chain employs TRBV4-3 and TRBJ1-1; D is undetermined. The CDR3 consists of 15 residues. CDR1 and CDR2 (germline): LGHNA, YSLEER. Trimming took 4 bases from V and 0 from J, leaving 12 bases between them. CDR3 sequence reads: CASSRLRWMNTEAFF. In DNA, the CDR3 is TGCGCCAGCAGCCGACTCAGGTGGATGAACACTGAAGCTTTCTTT.

The J gene is TRBJ1-6, the V gene TRBV20-1; TRBD1 aligns across 10 bases. The germline CDR1 and CDR2 sequences are DFQATT and SNEGSKA (reference sequence). The CDR3 loop spans 14 amino acids. J was trimmed by 9 bases and V by 5 bases; bases with no gene match: 7. Written as DNA, the CDR3 is TGCAGTGCTGCTACGGGACAGGGGACTTCACCCCTCCACTTT. Its protein product is CSAATGQGTSPLHF.

This clonotype has a handful of counts. The V and J genes are TRBV20-1 and TRBJ1-1; perhaps TRBD1 as D (5 bases). The CDR3 totals 13 residues. V was cut by 6 bases and J by 3 bases, with 14 bases left in between. CDR1 and CDR2 (germline): DFQATT, SNEGSKA (reference sequence). The DNA of the CDR3 is TGCAGTGCCTCGGGGGTAGGGGACACTGAAGCTTTCTTT. Residues: CSASGVGDTEAFF.